The 7 T cell receptor beta chains below all came from one sample that was sequenced in a study of identical twins (dated by TCRdb to the mid-2010s). Library preparation used 5' RACE. The data were produced on an Illumina HiSeq 2000. TCRdb took the public reads, trimmed them with fastp at Q25, ran MiXCR for clone calling and kept in-frame beta chains. Each entry is one CDR3 protein sequence, shown with its most common DNA and genes. This sample lists hundreds of thousands of distinct CDR3 sequences; around an eighth were detected once. The ten largest clones capture about 1.6% of the sample. This same sample was also part of a study on yellow fever vaccine responses in identical twins.

The sample was PBMCs. These TCRs come from a woman aged 18-29 years in good health.

There are a few counts of this clonotype. V is TRBV5-1 and J is TRBJ2-1; 8 nucleotides agree with TRBD2. Looked up from germline, CDR1 is SGHRS and CDR2 is YFSETQ. The CDR3 has 15 amino acids. V lost 0 bases and J lost 8; bases outside the gene matches: 7. CDR3 DNA: TGCGCCAGCAGCTTGGGAGCGGGAGTAGGTGATGAGCAGTTCTTC. It translates to CASSLGAGVGDEQFF.

This chain uses TRBV12-3 or TRBV12-4 with TRBJ1-1; 7 nucleotides match TRBD1. This CDR3 has 17 residues. Trimming at V came to 2 bases and at J to 3 bases, leaving 12 bases not matched to a gene. The CDR3 coding sequence is TGTGCCAGCAGTTTAATCGGGAGGGGGCGGAGGTACACTGAAGCTTTCTTT. The encoded protein is CASSLIGRGRRYTEAFF.

Of note for this clonotype: A much larger clone lies a single base off, so this may be a read error. The chain carries TRBV7-6 and TRBJ1-1; D uncertain. Trimming left V 5 bases short and J 0 bases short, with 7 bases between. This CDR3 spans 13 amino acids. Germline V lookup: CDR1 SGHVS, CDR2 FNYEAQ. CDR3 nucleotides: TGTGCCAGCAGCGAACATATGAACACTGAAGCTTTCTTT. It specifies CASSEHMNTEAFF. Together with reference TRBV7-6 and TRBJ1-1, the CDR3 gives the full variable domain: GAGVSQSPRYKVTKRGQDVALRCDPISGHVSLYWYRQALGQGPEFLTYFNYEAQQDKSGLPNDRFSAERPEGSISTLTIQRTEQRDSAMYRCASSEHMNTEAFFGQGTRLTVV.

This clonotype was found a few times. The rearrangement uses TRBV5-1 and TRBJ2-2; possibly TRBD1 for D (5 bases). Germline-derived CDR1 and CDR2 are SGHRS and YFSETQ. The CDR3 sequence is 16 residues long. V shed 0 bases and J shed 4 bases, with 13 bases lying between them. CDR3 residues: CASSLVAQGGTGELFF. CDR3 coding DNA: TGCGCCAGCAGCTTGGTAGCTCAGGGCGGCACCGGGGAGCTGTTTTTT.

This clonotype has just a few counts. The chain uses TRBV4-2 and TRBJ2-1; TRBD2 agrees at 14 bases. CDR1 is LGHNA and CDR2 is YNFKEQ in the germline V gene. The trim removed 4 bases at V and 4 bases at J, leaving 15 bases unmatched. CDR3 size: 20 residues. The DNA for the CDR3 is TGTGCCAGCAGCCCTCGGGAGGCCGGGACTAGCGGGAGCATTTACAATGAGCAGTTCTTC. Its translation: CASSPREAGTSGSIYNEQFF.

This clonotype turned up a few times. The chain is built from TRBV10-3 and TRBJ1-2; D ambiguous. In germline, CDR1 is ENHRY, CDR2 SYGVKD. Trimming took off 0 bases at V and 4 bases at J, with 9 bases between the two ends. The CDR3 totals 14 residues. This CDR3 reads CAISESKSGYGYTF. Written as DNA, the CDR3 is TGTGCCATCAGTGAGTCGAAGTCGGGCTATGGCTACACCTTC.

The chain is built from TRBV13 and TRBJ1-5; possibly TRBD1 for D (5 bases). In germline, CDR1 is PRHDT, CDR2 FYEKMQ (reference sequence). V lost 3 bases and J lost 5, with 20 bases in between. The CDR3 covers 17 residues. CDR3 in DNA: TGTGCCAGCAGCTTCGGGGGGTCTGGTGCTTGGGATCAGCCCCAGCATTTT. Protein sequence: CASSFGGSGAWDQPQHF.